This T cell receptor (beta chain) was captured in a study of CD4 T cells in relation to SARS-CoV-2 and coronaviruses. V trimming: 3 bases; J trimming: 9 bases; junction bases outside the gene matches: 16. Germline V gives CDR1 ENHRY, CDR2 SYGVKD. The CDR3 totals 17 residues. Study observations and caveats: SARS-CoV-2-driven expansion was significantly weaker in crossreactive than monoreactive clones.

Libraries were prepared by immunoSEQ multiplex PCR; TCRdb keeps only in-frame clonotypes and omits some of them. Among tens of thousands of clones listed, about 90% were seen once. For this clone: The antigen is undetermined.

Sequencing was carried out using naive CD4+ T cells from PBMCs. Subset denoted: naive CD4+ T cells isolated by negative enrichment. This sequence was found in an adult with COVID-19. The chain employs TRBV10-3 and TRBJ2-1; 8 nucleotides agree with TRBD1. This CDR3 reads CAISDNSGAGGLGEQFF. DNA for the CDR3: TGTGCCATCAGTGACAACTCTGGCGCAGGGGGCCTTGGTGAGCAGTTCTTC.